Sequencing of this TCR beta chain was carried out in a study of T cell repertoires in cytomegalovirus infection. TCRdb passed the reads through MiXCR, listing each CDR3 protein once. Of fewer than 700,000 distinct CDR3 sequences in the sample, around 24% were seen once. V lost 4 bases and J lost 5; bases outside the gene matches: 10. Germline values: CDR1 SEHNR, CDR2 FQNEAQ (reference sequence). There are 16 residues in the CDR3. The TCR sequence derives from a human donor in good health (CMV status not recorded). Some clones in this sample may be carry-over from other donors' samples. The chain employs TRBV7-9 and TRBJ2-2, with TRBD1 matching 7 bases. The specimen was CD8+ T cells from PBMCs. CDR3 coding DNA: TGTGCCAGCAGCTCGACAGGGAAATTATATACCGGGGAGCTGTTTTTT. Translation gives CASSSTGKLYTGELFF.